The 3 T cell receptor beta chains presented below share a single source sample, sequenced in a study of T cells after yellow fever vaccination. MiXCR, applied by TCRdb to the 5' RACE reads, yields one record per CDR3 protein. The data show 100,000 to 150,000 distinct CDR3 sequences, 6% to 8% seen once. The sample was CD4+ T cells sorted from PBMCs, taken more than 8 days after the first yellow fever vaccination. The receptor set was obtained from a man between 18 and 29 years old who received the YFV17D yellow fever vaccine.

This clonotype was seen a few times. This chain connects TRBV20-1 to TRBJ1-6; the D gene is possibly TRBD1 (6 bases). CDR3 length equals 16 residues. V was pared by 0 bases and J by 9 bases, with 18 bases between. The germline CDR1 and CDR2 sequences are DFQATT and SNEGSKA (reference sequence). CDR3 amino acids: CSARDPTGTRSSPLHF. The CDR3, as DNA: TGCAGTGCTAGAGATCCAACAGGGACTCGGAGTTCACCCCTCCACTTT.

The sample holds many counts of this clonotype. CDR3 loop: CASSPIQGPTEAFF. In nucleotides, the CDR3 is TGTGCCAGCAGCCCAATCCAGGGGCCCACTGAAGCTTTCTTT. The chain combines TRBV14 with TRBJ1-1; D might be TRBD1 (6 bases). Germline CDR1 and CDR2: SGHDN and FVKESK. This CDR3 is built from 14 residues. V was trimmed by 4 bases and J by 4 bases, leaving 13 bases between them. Combining the CDR3 with reference TRBV14 and TRBJ1-1 gives the whole variable domain EAGVTQFPSHSVIEKGQTVTLRCDPISGHDNLYWYRRVMGKEIKFLLHFVKESKQDESGMPNNRFLAERTGGTYSTLKVQPAELEDSGVYFCASSPIQGPTEAFFGQGTRLTVV.

The V and J genes are TRBV25-1 and TRBJ1-5, with TRBD1 matching over 11 bases. This CDR3 region has 15 residues. Trimming at V came to 8 bases and at J to 3 bases, leaving 6 bases not matched to a gene. Per germline, CDR1 MGHDK and CDR2 SYGVNS. The CDR3 DNA sequence: TGTGCCAGCTTCGGGGGACAGGGGGTCAATCAGCCCCAGCATTTT. It encodes CASFGGQGVNQPQHF.